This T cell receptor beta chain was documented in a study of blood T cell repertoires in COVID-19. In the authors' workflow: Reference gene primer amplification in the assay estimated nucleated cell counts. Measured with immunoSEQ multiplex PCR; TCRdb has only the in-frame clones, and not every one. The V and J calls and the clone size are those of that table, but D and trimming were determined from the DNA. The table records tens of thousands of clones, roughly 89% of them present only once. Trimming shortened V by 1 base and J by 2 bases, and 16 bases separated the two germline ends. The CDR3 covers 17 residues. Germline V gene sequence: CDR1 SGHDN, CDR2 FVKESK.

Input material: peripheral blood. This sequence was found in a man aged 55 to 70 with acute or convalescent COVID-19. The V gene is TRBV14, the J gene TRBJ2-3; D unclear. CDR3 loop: CASSQVTFWQNTDTQYF. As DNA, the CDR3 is TGTGCCAGCAGCCAAGTTACGTTTTGGCAGAACACAGATACGCAGTATTTT.